This record looks at one TCR beta chain sequence and its context. CDR1 and CDR2 (germline): MNHNY, SVGAGI (reference sequence). The CDR3 runs to 11 residues. Trimming took off 5 bases at V and 1 base at J, with 2 bases between the two ends. Here immunoSEQ multiplex PCR was the method, and the copy in TCRdb shows in-frame clones only, minus some. The sample yields around 64,000 clones, nearly 90% seen once. This entry is derived from a study of OX40 agonist ivuxolimab in advanced cancers. The chain links TRBV6-6 to TRBJ2-5, with D unclear. The sequence was collected from an adult with an advanced solid tumor such as melanoma, head and neck, liver or kidney cancer. The specimen comprised CD4+ or CD8+ T cells sorted from blood, sampled in a trial of the OX40 agonist ivuxolimab. Here the CDR3 reads CASSLQETQYF. CDR3 coding DNA: TGTGCCAGCAGTCTCCAAGAGACCCAGTACTTC.